These 16 T cell receptor beta chains share one sample of origin, sequenced in a study of OX40 agonist ivuxolimab in advanced cancers. This table comes from immunoSEQ multiplex PCR, and its TCRdb copy is limited to in-frame clones, with some not included. The sample holds roughly 40,000 clones, around 89% seen once. Sample: CD4+ or CD8+ T cells sorted from blood, taken in a trial of the OX40 agonist ivuxolimab. These receptors came from an adult with an advanced solid tumor such as melanoma, head and neck, liver or kidney cancer.

This rearrangement joins TRBV7-9 to TRBJ1-2, with 7 nucleotides matching TRBD1. Trimming took 5 bases from V and 3 from J; bases not matched to a gene: 3. CDR3 length equals 13 residues. CDR1 is SEHNR and CDR2 is FQNEAQ in the germline V gene (reference sequence). The CDR3 DNA reads TGTGCCAGCAGCCCGGACAGGTACTATGGCTACACCTTC. This sequence encodes CASSPDRYYGYTF. Full variable domain (rest looked up from reference TRBV7-9 and TRBJ1-2): DTGVSQNPRHKITKRGQNVTFRCDPISEHNRLYWYRQTLGQGPEFLTYFQNEAQLEKSRLLSDRFSAERPKGSFSTLEIQRTEQGDSAMYLCASSPDRYYGYTFGSGTRLTVV.

The genes are TRBV20-1 and TRBJ2-7; possibly TRBD1 for D (6 bases). Germline CDR1 is DFQATT and CDR2 is SNEGSKA (reference sequence). This CDR3 spans 11 amino acids. V was cut by 5 bases and J by 2 bases, with 7 bases left in between. CDR3 amino acids: CSAGGTYEQYF. Here the CDR3 DNA reads TGCAGTGCTGGGGGCACCTACGAGCAGTACTTC.

The J gene is TRBJ1-2, the V gene TRBV4-2, with D hard to call. The CDR3 sequence is 14 residues long. Germline V gene lookup returns CDR1 LGHNA and CDR2 YNFKEQ. Trimming took 1 base from V and 1 from J, leaving 7 bases between them. CDR3 in amino acids: CASSQVQVNYGYTF. The DNA of the CDR3 is TGTGCCAGCAGCCAAGTTCAGGTTAACTATGGCTACACCTTC.

The chain links TRBV6-6 to TRBJ2-1; D is unclear. The germline V and J ends were trimmed by 6 bases and 0 bases, with 12 bases remaining between them. There are 15 residues in the CDR3. CDR1 MNHNY and CDR2 SVGAGI come from the germline V gene (reference sequence). The CDR3 DNA is TGTGCCAGCAGCCGGATTTGGAGCTCCTACAATGAGCAGTTCTTC. Translated, it gives CASSRIWSSYNEQFF.

V usage is TRBV2 and J usage is TRBJ2-1, with 7 bases matching TRBD2. Germline V gene lookup returns CDR1 SNHLY and CDR2 FYNNEI. V trimming: 6 bases; J trimming: 2 bases; junction bases outside the gene matches: 4. The CDR3 sequence is 14 residues long. CDR3 bases: TGTGCCAGCAGCGGAAGCGGGGCCTACAATGAGCAGTTCTTC. Protein product: CASSGSGAYNEQFF.

The rearrangement links TRBV30 to TRBJ2-1, with TRBD1 matching over 8 bases. The length of the CDR3 is 13 residues. Germline values: CDR1 GTSNPN, CDR2 SVGIG (reference sequence). With 3 bases clipped from V and 5 bases from J, the junction kept 3 bases outside the gene matches. The CDR3 DNA reads as TGTGCCTGGAGCCCGGACAGGGACAATGAGCAGTTCTTC. Protein product: CAWSPDRDNEQFF. Full variable domain (missing parts from reference TRBV30 and TRBJ2-1): SQTIHQWPATLVQPVGSPLSLECTVEGTSNPNLYWYRQAAGRGLQLLFYSVGIGQISSEVPQNLSASRPQDRQFILSSKKLLLSDSGFYLCAWSPDRDNEQFFGPGTRLTVL.

The chain links TRBV10-2 to TRBJ2-1; D gene uncertain. The V end was cut by 3 bases, the J end by 5 bases, with 8 bases between. Germline CDR1 and CDR2: WSHSY and SAAADI. The CDR3 has 13 residues. This CDR3 reads CASSDPANNEQFF. The CDR3 DNA follows: TGCGCCAGCAGTGATCCCGCGAACAATGAGCAGTTCTTC.

The V gene is TRBV4-1, the J gene TRBJ2-2; D is ambiguous. This CDR3 has 16 amino acids. V dropped 1 base and J dropped 0 bases, with 9 bases sitting between them. Germline lookup yields CDR1 MGHRA and CDR2 YSYEKL. In nucleotides, the CDR3 is TGCGCCAGCAGCCAAGGGAGTCCTGCGAACACCGGGGAGCTGTTTTTT. Its protein product is CASSQGSPANTGELFF.

The V gene is TRBV5-1, the J gene TRBJ2-2; 7 nucleotides match TRBD2. J lost 4 bases, V lost 3 bases, and 18 bases had no gene match. CDR3 length: 19 residues. Germline V gives CDR1 SGHRS, CDR2 YFSETQ. CDR3 DNA sequence: TGCGCCAGCAGCTCAGAAGGTGGGGCTAGCGGATTTGTCACCGGGGAGCTGTTTTTT. Its protein product is CASSSEGGASGFVTGELFF.

This chain joins TRBV7-2 and TRBJ1-3; D might be TRBD1 (5 bases). The V end lost 1 base, the J end lost 2 bases, and 9 bases lay between the germline ends. The CDR3 runs 15 residues. Germline V gene sequence: CDR1 SGHTA, CDR2 FQGNSA. CDR3 sequence: CASSLGAGTGNTIYF. The CDR3 DNA sequence: TGTGCCAGCAGCTTAGGTGCAGGGACTGGAAACACCATATATTTT.

The chain links TRBV6-5 to TRBJ1-5; 8 positions agree with TRBD1. Losses at the gene ends were 6 bases for V and 7 bases for J; bases not matched to a gene: 5. This CDR3 region has 13 residues. CDR1 MNHEY and CDR2 SVGAGI come from the germline V gene. CDR3 sequence reads: CASRGQGGQPQHF. The DNA for the CDR3 is TGTGCCAGCAGAGGACAGGGCGGCCAGCCCCAGCATTTT.

The chain has TRBV6-1 and TRBJ2-7; 11 nucleotides line up with TRBD2. The germline CDR1 and CDR2 sequences are MNHNS and SASEGT. The CDR3 consists of 15 residues. After removal of 6 bases from V and 2 bases from J, the junction contained 6 bases not matched to a gene. CDR3 sequence (DNA): TGTGCCAGCAGCTTACTAGCGGGAGACCCCTACGAGCAGTACTTC. It codes for CASSLLAGDPYEQYF.

As for this clone: At one end, the junction sequence differs from germline, possibly due to a read error. The gene calls are TRBV6-6 and TRBJ2-7; 10 bases are a match to TRBD2. This CDR3 has 13 amino acids. The germline gives CDR1 MNHNY, CDR2 SVGAGI (reference sequence). The chain's CDR3 is CASSYSSSGRLSF. CDR3 sequence (DNA): TGTGCCAGCAGTTACTCGTCTAGCGGGAGACTAAGTTTC.

This clone is a singleton in its sample. J is TRBJ1-1 and V is TRBV30; D remains ambiguous. Germline V gene data show CDR1 as GTSNPN and CDR2 as SVGIG (reference sequence). The CDR3 is 16 residues long. V gave up 3 bases and J gave up 1 base, with 18 bases separating them. CDR3 DNA: TGTGCCTGGAGCGCCTACGGGGATTCGGGGAACACTGAAGCTTTCTTT. It codes for CAWSAYGDSGNTEAFF.

The J gene is TRBJ2-5, the V gene TRBV18; no clear D gene. The J call could be wrong; TRBJ2-7 is a better fit for the DNA end. Germline lookup yields CDR1 KGHSH and CDR2 LQKENI. The CDR3 runs 15 residues. CDR3 sequence (DNA): TGTGCCAGCTCACCATTGGAAGTCGGTTTGGACGAGCAGTACTTC. Translation gives CASSPLEVGLDEQYF.

J is TRBJ1-2 and V is TRBV6-6, with D uncertain. The V gene lost 5 bases and the J gene lost 3 bases, with 10 bases spanning the gap. The CDR3 is 13 residues long. The V gene's germline CDR1 is MNHNY and CDR2 SVGAGI (reference sequence). CDR3 in amino acids: CASSTEVDYGYTF. Written as DNA, the CDR3 is TGTGCCAGCAGTACAGAGGTAGACTATGGCTACACCTTC.